These 31 T cell receptor beta chains came from one sample sequenced in a study of T-cell memory formation after mild COVID-19. TCRdb reanalysed the 5' RACE reads using MiXCR and keeps one entry per CDR3 protein. The table records hundreds of thousands of distinct CDR3 sequences, 20% to 30% of them present only once. Sequenced: PBMCs or a T cell subset sorted from them (not recorded which). These receptors came from an adult woman who had mild COVID-19 (a few samples of this study predate the infection). Cell type and time point are not known.

This clonotype was observed a few times. The chain has TRBV20-1 and TRBJ2-1, with 9 bases that match TRBD2. CDR1 and CDR2 (germline): DFQATT, SNEGSKA (reference sequence). Germline trimming cut 3 bases from V and 5 bases from J; bases unmatched to any gene: 8. The CDR3 runs to 15 residues. CDR3 sequence reads: CSASSGSRWNNEQFF. In nucleotides, the CDR3 is TGCAGTGCTAGTAGCGGGAGTCGTTGGAACAATGAGCAGTTCTTC.

This clonotype was recorded a few times. The chain uses TRBV20-1 and TRBJ2-1; TRBD2 aligns across 7 bases. V was clipped by 3 bases and J by 8 bases; unmatched bases: 16. Germline V gene data show CDR1 as DFQATT and CDR2 as SNEGSKA (reference sequence). The CDR3 consists of 16 residues. CDR3 protein: CSASLWGGLASDEQFF. For the CDR3, the DNA is TGCAGTGCTAGTTTGTGGGGGGGACTGGCATCGGATGAGCAGTTCTTC.

The sample holds a few counts of this clonotype. The rearrangement joins TRBV12-3 or TRBV12-4 to TRBJ2-7, with D perhaps matching TRBD1 (5 bases). The V and J ends lost 6 bases and 3 bases respectively, with 15 bases between them. The CDR3 runs 14 residues. CDR3 protein: CASSLEQENYEQYF. DNA of the CDR3: TGTGCCAGCAGCCTGGAACAGGAGAACTACGAGCAGTACTTC.

This clonotype was seen ten or more times. This sequence joins TRBV7-9 and TRBJ1-2; no definite D call. The CDR3 consists of 13 residues. Germline V gene data show CDR1 as SEHNR and CDR2 as FQNEAQ (reference sequence). The V end lost 10 bases, the J end lost 0 bases, and 12 bases lay between the germline ends. The DNA for the CDR3 is TGTGCCACTCTCGGCGGGGCTAACTATGGCTACACCTTC. It is translated as CATLGGANYGYTF. The entire variable domain, with the rest obtained from reference TRBV7-9 and TRBJ1-2, is as follows: DTGVSQNPRHKITKRGQNVTFRCDPISEHNRLYWYRQTLGQGPEFLTYFQNEAQLEKSRLLSDRFSAERPKGSFSTLEIQRTEQGDSAMYLCATLGGANYGYTFGSGTRLTVV.

This clonotype was counted only a few times. This chain joins TRBV27 and TRBJ2-2; D perhaps matches TRBD2 (6 bases). Germline V gene data show CDR1 as MNHEY and CDR2 as SMNVEV (reference sequence). CDR3 size: 17 residues. Trimming removed 3 bases at V and 3 bases at J, with 17 bases between. CDR3 amino acids: CASSFGGSMGDTGELFF. The CDR3 bases are TGTGCCAGCAGTTTCGGAGGGTCGATGGGGGACACCGGGGAGCTGTTTTTT.

This clonotype appeared a few times. The J gene is TRBJ2-1, the V gene TRBV7-9, with a tentative D call TRBD2 (6 bases). V was shortened by 5 bases and J by 0 bases, with 17 bases between the two germline ends. Germline values: CDR1 SEHNR, CDR2 FQNEAQ (reference sequence). The CDR3 is 17 amino acids. The CDR3 protein is CASSRGGPTSSYNEQFF. The CDR3 DNA follows: TGTGCCAGCAGCCGCGGCGGGCCGACTAGCTCCTACAATGAGCAGTTCTTC.

The chain combines TRBV6-1 with TRBJ1-1; D might be TRBD1 (5 bases). Germline V gives CDR1 MNHNS, CDR2 SASEGT. The ends were cut back, 10 bases at V and 1 base at J, with 19 bases in the middle. The CDR3 runs to 15 residues. The CDR3 DNA follows: TGTGCCACCTCGACGGGCCTGGGGGGGAACACTGAAGCTTTCTTT. It codes for CATSTGLGGNTEAFF.

The rearrangement uses TRBV9 and TRBJ1-4; 10 nucleotides line up with TRBD1. The J segment lost 4 bases and the V segment lost 3 bases, leaving 0 bases of the junction unmatched. The germline V gene has CDR1 SGDLS and CDR2 YYNGEE. This CDR3 is built from 14 residues. CDR3 loop: CASSGTGGNEKLFF. CDR3 DNA: TGTGCCAGCAGCGGGACAGGGGGTAATGAAAAACTGTTTTTT.

The chain combines TRBV30 with TRBJ1-3; D gene unclear. Trimming stripped 6 bases from V and 4 bases from J, with 16 bases between. The V gene's germline CDR1 is GTSNPN and CDR2 SVGIG (reference sequence). The CDR3 extends over 14 amino acids. In DNA, the CDR3 is TGTGCCTGCCCATGGAGCCTCGGAGGAAACACCATATATTTT. Translation gives CACPWSLGGNTIYF.

V is TRBV11-3 and J is TRBJ1-2; 11 nucleotides align to TRBD1. The V gene's germline CDR1 is SGHNT and CDR2 YENEEA. There are 16 residues in the CDR3. J gave up 4 bases and V 3 bases, and 7 bases lay outside the gene matches. The CDR3 region has the DNA TGTGCCAGCAGCTTGGCGGGGACAGGGGGAATCTATGGCTACACCTTC. It encodes CASSLAGTGGIYGYTF.

This clonotype has more than one count but fewer than ten. The chain links TRBV5-5 to TRBJ1-5; no firm D call. V lost 0 bases, J lost 0 bases, and 7 bases lay in between. The CDR3 extends over 15 amino acids. The germline gives CDR1 SGHKS, CDR2 YYEKEE (reference sequence). In nucleotides, the CDR3 is TGTGCCAGCAGCTTGGAAGGGTTTAGCAATCAGCCCCAGCATTTT. This gives the protein CASSLEGFSNQPQHF.

The chain recombines TRBV2 with TRBJ1-6; tentatively, D is TRBD1 (5 bases). The CDR3 totals 13 residues. From germline, CDR1 is SNHLY and CDR2 FYNNEI. Between the trimmed V and J ends, which lost 8 bases and 8 bases, there was a span of 13 bases. The DNA for the CDR3 is TGTGCCAGCGGTGCAGGGTGGGATTCACCCCTCCACTTT. It yields the protein CASGAGWDSPLHF.

The CDR3 protein is CASSSGQGWTGELFF. CDR3 nucleotides: TGTGCCAGCAGCTCCGGACAGGGGTGGACCGGGGAGCTGTTTTTT. The rearrangement uses TRBV7-9 and TRBJ2-2, with TRBD1 identical over 9 bases. The CDR3 is 15 residues long. Germline V CDR1 and CDR2: SEHNR, FQNEAQ (reference sequence). The V segment lost 4 bases and the J segment 5 bases; nucleotides outside the gene matches: 5.

This clonotype has just a few counts. The chain combines TRBV9 with TRBJ2-1; maybe TRBD2 (5 bases). CDR1 and CDR2 from the germline V gene are SGDLS and YYNGEE. Trimming took off 1 base at V and 8 bases at J, with 7 bases between the two ends. The CDR3 loop spans 12 amino acids. CDR3 loop: CASSVLGDEQFF. CDR3 DNA: TGTGCCAGCAGCGTACTGGGAGATGAGCAGTTCTTC. The full variable domain, completed using reference TRBV9 and TRBJ2-1, is DSGVTQTPKHLITATGQRVTLRCSPRSGDLSVYWYQQSLDQGLQFLIQYYNGEERAKGNILERFSAQQFPDLHSELNLSSLELGDSALYFCASSVLGDEQFFGPGTRLTVL.

This clonotype turned up a few times. CDR3: CSALRLAGGSDTQYF. The CDR3 bases are TGCAGTGCTCTCAGACTAGCGGGAGGCTCAGATACGCAGTATTTT. The chain carries TRBV20-1 and TRBJ2-3; 13 positions agree with TRBD2. The CDR3 covers 15 residues. CDR1 and CDR2 from the germline V gene are DFQATT and SNEGSKA (reference sequence). V gave up 5 bases and J gave up 4 bases; unmatched junction bases: 6.

The chain uses TRBV18 and TRBJ1-2, with TRBD1 matching 7 bases. The CDR3 runs to 14 residues. Per germline, CDR1 KGHSH and CDR2 LQKENI. The ends lost 4 bases at V and 5 bases at J; junction bases unmatched: 7. The CDR3 region is CASSLGGQEYGYTF. In nucleotides, the CDR3 is TGTGCCAGCTCACTAGGCGGACAGGAATATGGCTACACCTTC.

The chain recombines TRBV5-6 with TRBJ2-3; perhaps TRBD1 as D (6 bases). Germline lookup yields CDR1 SGHDT and CDR2 YYEEEE. V was trimmed by 2 bases and J by 0 bases, leaving 13 bases between them. This CDR3 has 16 residues. The CDR3 reads CASSLKQGVSTDTQYF. CDR3 coding DNA: TGTGCCAGCAGCTTAAAACAGGGCGTGAGCACAGATACGCAGTATTTT.

This clonotype was detected a few times. V is TRBV5-8 and J is TRBJ2-4; a weak D match, TRBD1 (6 bases). The CDR3 totals 14 residues. Germline V CDR1 and CDR2: SGHTS, YDEGEE. V was shortened by 4 bases and J by 0 bases, with 8 bases between the two germline ends. The CDR3 loop reads CASSGGEAKNIQYF. CDR3 nucleotide sequence: TGTGCCAGCAGCGGGGGCGAAGCCAAAAACATTCAGTACTTC.

In its sample, this clonotype was seen a few times. This chain joins TRBV5-1 and TRBJ2-2, with a possible D match to TRBD1 (6 bases). Trimming pared 0 bases from V and 6 bases from J, leaving 18 bases between. CDR3 length: 17 residues. Germline V gene sequence: CDR1 SGHRS, CDR2 YFSETQ. The CDR3 nucleotides read TGCGCCAGCAGCTTGGACTTCAGGGGAGTGGGTGCCGGGGAGCTGTTTTTT. It encodes CASSLDFRGVGAGELFF.

This clonotype turned up a few times. V is TRBV6-6 and J is TRBJ2-1, with 8 bases identical to TRBD1. V was pared by 7 bases and J by 4 bases, with 9 bases of the junction left unmatched. This CDR3 comprises 15 residues. Germline CDR1 MNHNY, CDR2 SVGAGI (reference sequence). The CDR3 loop reads CASTPGTGVYNEQFF. The CDR3 nucleotides are TGTGCCAGCACCCCAGGGACAGGAGTGTACAATGAGCAGTTCTTC.

This clonotype turned up a few times. As DNA, the CDR3 is TGTGCCAGCAGCCCCTCCCGGGCCTTGAACACCGGGGAGCTGTTTTTT. It codes for CASSPSRALNTGELFF. The gene calls are TRBV7-2 and TRBJ2-2, with D uncertain. CDR3 size: 16 residues. Germline values: CDR1 SGHTA, CDR2 FQGNSA. Trimming left V 5 bases short and J 1 base short, with 14 bases between.

This clonotype was seen a few times. This sequence joins TRBV3-1 and TRBJ1-1; D is unresolved. This CDR3 spans 13 amino acids. The germline V gene has CDR1 LGHDT and CDR2 YNNKEL (reference sequence). The V end was cut by 0 bases, the J end by 7 bases, with 9 bases between. The CDR3 sequence is CASSQENSFEAFF. The CDR3 DNA is TGTGCCAGCAGCCAAGAGAACAGTTTTGAAGCTTTCTTT.

CDR3 amino acids: CATSSTSGNQETQYF. The CDR3 coding sequence is TGTGCCACCAGCAGCACTAGCGGGAACCAAGAGACCCAGTACTTC. J is TRBJ2-5 and V is TRBV15; 10 bases align to TRBD2. Germline CDR1 is LNHNV and CDR2 is YYDKDF (reference sequence). Trimming removed 3 bases from V and 0 bases from J; junction bases left unmatched: 1. This CDR3 spans 15 amino acids.

This clonotype is a singleton in its sample. The J gene is TRBJ2-1, the V gene TRBV6-2 or TRBV6-3; possible D gene TRBD1, 6 bases. V was shortened by 6 bases and J by 4 bases, with 10 bases between the two germline ends. The CDR3 consists of 13 residues. Per germline, CDR1 MNHEY and CDR2 SVGEGT. CDR3 loop: CASSEGQYNEQFF. DNA of the CDR3: TGTGCCAGCAGCGAAGGACAGTACAATGAGCAGTTCTTC.

The chain is built from TRBV11-2 and TRBJ1-2; D remains ambiguous. With 2 bases removed from V and 7 bases from J, the gap between germline ends came to 11 bases. The CDR3 covers 13 residues. The germline V gene has CDR1 SGHAT and CDR2 FQNNGV. CDR3 amino acids: CASSLRDFLGYTF. CDR3 coding DNA: TGTGCCAGCAGCTTACGGGATTTCCTTGGCTACACCTTC.

Only a few counts were recorded for this clonotype. The chain uses TRBV27 and TRBJ2-7, with 7 nucleotides matching TRBD1. The CDR3 contains 14 residues. Looked up from germline, CDR1 is MNHEY and CDR2 is SMNVEV (reference sequence). The V and J ends lost 6 bases and 6 bases, in that order; junction bases with no gene match: 11. In DNA form, the CDR3 reads TGTGCCAGCAGCAGGGGGTTGGGCGGAGGCGAGCAGTACTTC. This codes for CASSRGLGGGEQYF.

This clonotype was seen repeatedly, ten times or more. The chain combines TRBV18 with TRBJ2-1; D is perhaps TRBD2 (6 bases). The CDR3 loop spans 14 amino acids. V was cut by 3 bases and J by 5 bases, with 11 bases left in between. Germline CDR1 reads KGHSH; CDR2 reads LQKENI. CDR3 in DNA: TGTGCCAGCTCACCGTGGGACTCGGACAATGAGCAGTTCTTC. Amino acids: CASSPWDSDNEQFF.

This clonotype has more than one count but fewer than ten. The gene calls are TRBV27 and TRBJ1-2; no reliable D call. The CDR3 contains 15 residues. Germline V gene sequence: CDR1 MNHEY, CDR2 SMNVEV (reference sequence). The V end was cut by 5 bases, the J end by 8 bases, with 21 bases between. CDR3 DNA sequence: TGTGCCAGCAGTGACGGACCCGCCGGGTCCGCCGGCTACACCTTC. Its protein product is CASSDGPAGSAGYTF.

This clonotype occurred many times. The genes are TRBV12-3 or TRBV12-4 and TRBJ2-3; 8 positions agree with TRBD1. V lost 8 bases, J lost 0 bases, and 10 bases stayed unmatched. The CDR3 has 16 amino acids. CDR3 residues: CASGLLTGESTDTQYF. The CDR3 DNA is TGTGCCAGCGGATTATTGACAGGGGAGAGCACAGATACGCAGTATTTT.

The genes are TRBV4-1 and TRBJ1-2; possible D gene TRBD1, 5 bases. Deletions cut 1 base from V and 11 bases from J, with 14 bases between. Per the germline V gene, CDR1 is MGHRA and CDR2 is YSYEKL. The CDR3 consists of 13 residues. The CDR3 DNA reads TGCGCCAGCAGCCAAGGTCGGGCAGGGCAGTACACCTTC. It encodes CASSQGRAGQYTF.

This chain connects TRBV9 to TRBJ2-5; weak D call: TRBD1 (7 bases). V shed 2 bases and J shed 5 bases, with 10 bases lying between them. The CDR3 sequence is 13 residues long. CDR1 SGDLS and CDR2 YYNGEE come from the germline V gene. The DNA of the CDR3 is TGTGCCAGCAGCGTCCAGGGGGGTGAGACCCAGTACTTC. Its translation: CASSVQGGETQYF.